The 8 T cell receptor beta chains below all came from one sample that was sequenced in a study of T cells in Graves' hyperthyroidism and ophthalmopathy. Researchers amplified the TCR beta CDR3 regions from RNA transcripts. TCR CDR3 underwent first-round RT-PCR with the HTBI primer set. Each CDR3 protein gets one entry after TCRdb re-called the multiplex PCR reads with MiXCR. The profile shows around 620,000 distinct CDR3 sequences, more than 45% of them singletons. Sequencing was carried out using peripheral blood or thyroid tissue (not recorded which). The receptor source for this set is an adult woman with Graves' disease, either hyperthyroidism or ophthalmopathy (not recorded which).

The chain joins TRBV10-3 to TRBJ2-7; 8 bases agree with TRBD1. J lost 1 base, V lost 2 bases, and 19 bases had no gene match. This CDR3 is built from 20 residues. The germline V gene has CDR1 ENHRY and CDR2 SYGVKD. CDR3 sequence: CAISEPDRRQGPYSSYEQYF. CDR3 bases: TGTGCCATCAGTGAGCCAGACCGGAGACAGGGGCCCTACTCTTCCTACGAGCAGTACTTC.

This chain connects TRBV15 to TRBJ1-2; no clear D. Deletions cut 3 bases from V and 5 bases from J, with 16 bases between. The CDR3 totals 15 residues. The germline V gene encodes CDR1 LNHNV and CDR2 YYDKDF (reference sequence). The CDR3 loop is CATSSYPGRGYGYTF. CDR3 sequence (DNA): TGTGCCACCAGCAGTTACCCGGGCCGCGGTTATGGCTACACCTTC.

This clonotype was found many times. The chain couples TRBV12-3 or TRBV12-4 to TRBJ1-2; tentative D call: TRBD1 (6 bases). The CDR3 is 14 residues long. The V gene lost 6 bases and the J gene lost 6 bases, with 17 bases spanning the gap. CDR3 in DNA: TGTGCCAGCAGCCCACGGGGGCCGCGGGATGGCTACACCTTC. Translated: CASSPRGPRDGYTF.

The CDR3, as DNA: TGTGCCAGCAGTTCGGACAGGGCCCAAGAGACCCAGTACTTC. It translates to CASSSDRAQETQYF. V gene TRBV6-1 combines with J gene TRBJ2-5; 8 positions agree with TRBD1. Trimming took 5 bases from V and 1 from J; bases not matched to a gene: 3. Germline V gene sequence: CDR1 MNHNS, CDR2 SASEGT. This CDR3 is built from 14 residues.

The genes are TRBV20-1 and TRBJ2-7; D is ambiguous. V dropped 7 bases and J dropped 3 bases, with 22 bases sitting between them. Germline CDR1 and CDR2: DFQATT and SNEGSKA (reference sequence). This CDR3 is 15 amino acids long. CDR3 nucleotides: TGCAGTGGTTCTCTTGTGGATTTAACCCTCTACGAGCAGTACTTC. It yields the protein CSGSLVDLTLYEQYF.

V usage is TRBV7-9 and J usage is TRBJ2-6; no clear D. V lost 5 bases and J 4 bases, leaving 9 bases between the germline ends. CDR3 size: 14 residues. Per the germline V gene, CDR1 is SEHNR and CDR2 is FQNEAQ (reference sequence). Written as DNA, the CDR3 is TGTGCCAGCAGCGTAGTAGGAGGGGCCAACGTCCTGACTTTC. Its translation: CASSVVGGANVLTF.

The chain links TRBV7-2 to TRBJ1-3; no clear D gene. The V end was cut by 5 bases, the J end by 2 bases, with 16 bases between. Germline loops: CDR1 SGHTA, CDR2 FQGNSA. There are 16 residues in the CDR3. The CDR3 spells CASSPSSQDTGNTIYF. The CDR3 nucleotides read TGTGCCAGCAGCCCTTCAAGTCAAGACACTGGAAACACCATATATTTT.

On this clonotype: Here the CDR3 omits its conserved ending phenylalanine or tryptophan, so a read error is the likely source. The DNA is left out, because the CDR3 cannot be placed on it with certainty; the CDR3 is given as TCRdb lists it. The V and J genes are TRBV10-3 and TRBJ1-3; TRBD1 reflects the table's D call only, with no check against the DNA. The CDR3 spans 10 residues, counting both ends. Germline V lookup: CDR1 ENHRY, CDR2 SYGVKD. The CDR3 sequence: CAISSGQGRT.